The clone carrying this T cell receptor beta chain was seen only a few times. Its cognate antigen is unknown. Amplification used 60 Vbeta primers and 13 Jbeta primers. Profiled with immunoSEQ multiplex PCR; TCRdb holds only in-frame clones, not every one. The sample yields over 100,000 clones, roughly 80% seen once. The data originate from a study of cytomegalovirus exposure and HLA in healthy donors. For the study at large: Approximately 170 million T cells yielded around 120 million unique TCR beta sequences in earlier analysis.

Findings of the study overall: Per a prior analysis, the majority of TCR beta V segments were productive roughly 87% or roughly 30% of the time.

The sample was PBMCs. This TCR was sampled from a young man in good health and CMV-seropositive.

The CDR3 nucleotides are TGTGCCAGCAGCCAAGAACGACAGAGTAAGCAGTACTTC. This gives the protein CASSQERQSKQYF. The chain employs TRBV14 and TRBJ2-7; weak D call: TRBD1 (5 bases). This CDR3 is 13 amino acids long. Per the germline V gene, CDR1 is SGHDN and CDR2 is FVKESK. Trimming left V 0 bases short and J 8 bases short, with 11 bases between.